This T cell receptor beta chain was found in a study of cytomegalovirus exposure and HLA in healthy donors. Germline values: CDR1 LNHNV, CDR2 YYDKDF (reference sequence). The CDR3 runs to 16 residues. J was trimmed by 9 bases and V by 2 bases; bases with no gene match: 8. Primers included in the PCR were 60 Vbeta and 13 Jbeta primers. Sequencing used immunoSEQ multiplex PCR; TCRdb keeps in-frame clones, though not all of them. The table includes tens of thousands of clones, 80% detected once. The sequencing sample was made of PBMCs. This sequence originates from a male donor in good health and CMV-seronegative. This chain uses TRBV15 with TRBJ2-7, with 15 bases lining up with TRBD2. The CDR3 here is CATSRQGTSGGSAQYF. The CDR3, as DNA: TGTGCCACCAGCAGACAAGGGACTAGCGGGGGGTCAGCGCAGTACTTC.